The present T cell receptor (beta chain) was sequenced within a study of blood T cell repertoires in COVID-19. In its sample, this clone was seen once. There are 18 residues in the CDR3. J was trimmed by 7 bases and V by 4 bases; bases with no gene match: 19. Per germline, CDR1 LGHNA and CDR2 YSLEER. Libraries were prepared by immunoSEQ multiplex PCR; TCRdb keeps only in-frame clonotypes and omits some of them. The sample records under 200,000 clones, approximately 80% being singletons. The sequence was collected from a man aged 55 to 70 with acute or convalescent COVID-19. V is TRBV4-3 and J is TRBJ1-2, with 9 bases lining up with TRBD1. Sequences were obtained from peripheral blood. DNA for the CDR3: TGCGCCAGCAGCCCCGACGCAGTAGGGCACAGGGGGCTTGGTGGCTACACCTTC. Its translation is CASSPDAVGHRGLGGYTF.